Below are 9 T cell receptor beta chains sequenced from a single sample in a study of human T cells and chemical hapten exposure. TCRdb re-called the RACE reads with MiXCR, one entry per CDR3 protein. In the table there are 80,000 to 100,000 distinct CDR3 sequences, 9.3% of which are singletons. The time point was: patch test 2, 6 weeks after DPC sensitization. The treatment is: therapeutic diphenylcyclopropenone sensitization with weekly scalp DPC. Sequenced here: whole blood, sampled in connection with sensitization to the hapten diphenylcyclopropenone (DPC). Receptors originate from a woman between 40 and 50 years old with alopecia areata. Some clones in this sample may be carry-over from other donors' samples.

This clonotype was found many times. The gene calls are TRBV29-1 and TRBJ2-1; possibly TRBD1 or TRBD2 for D (6 bases each). Between the trimmed V and J ends, which lost 5 bases and 5 bases, there was a span of 10 bases. Germline V gives CDR1 SQVTM, CDR2 ANQGSEA. CDR3 length equals 12 residues. The CDR3 DNA reads TGCAGCGTTCACAGGGAGGACAATGAGCAGTTCTTC. As protein: CSVHREDNEQFF.

The sample holds many counts of this clonotype. This chain connects TRBV20-1 to TRBJ1-2; no clear D gene. Germline V CDR1 and CDR2: DFQATT, SNEGSKA (reference sequence). The CDR3 covers 10 residues. With 0 bases removed from V and 8 bases from J, the gap between germline ends came to 4 bases. The CDR3 loop is CSARDNGYTF. The CDR3 bases are TGCAGTGCTAGAGATAACGGCTACACCTTC.

This clonotype was detected only a few times. V gene TRBV29-1 combines with J gene TRBJ1-2; D perhaps matches TRBD1 (5 bases). Germline CDR1 and CDR2: SQVTM and ANQGSEA. The CDR3 runs to 15 residues. V was cut by 3 bases and J by 4 bases, with 18 bases left in between. The CDR3 reads CSVDGSGPGSYGYTF. The CDR3 DNA sequence: TGCAGCGTTGATGGATCGGGGCCAGGGAGCTATGGCTACACCTTC. Full variable domain (remainder filled in from reference TRBV29-1 and TRBJ1-2): SAVISQKPSRDICQRGTSLTIQCQVDSQVTMMFWYRQQPGQSLTLIATANQGSEATYESGFVIDKFPISRPNLTFSTLTVSNMSPEDSSIYLCSVDGSGPGSYGYTFGSGTRLTVV.

This clonotype was detected ten times or more. This chain uses TRBV20-1 with TRBJ2-3, with 8 bases aligning to TRBD2. The V segment lost 7 bases and the J segment 6 bases; nucleotides outside the gene matches: 12. Germline V CDR1 and CDR2: DFQATT, SNEGSKA (reference sequence). This CDR3 comprises 14 residues. The CDR3 DNA sequence: TGCAGTGGCCCTGAGAGCGGGAGATCGGATACGCAGTATTTT. This gives the protein CSGPESGRSDTQYF.

This chain uses TRBV20-1 with TRBJ2-1; a possible D gene is TRBD1 (5 bases). CDR1 is DFQATT, CDR2 SNEGSKA, per germline (reference sequence). The CDR3 runs 17 residues. Trimming stripped 4 bases from V and 0 bases from J, with 19 bases between. The CDR3 here is CSANDRSGQSSYNEQFF. CDR3 nucleotides: TGCAGTGCTAATGACCGTTCAGGGCAGAGCTCCTACAATGAGCAGTTCTTC.

At least ten counts were recorded for this clonotype. V gene TRBV29-1 combines with J gene TRBJ2-7; TRBD1 matches 8 bases. Germline-derived CDR1 and CDR2 are SQVTM and ANQGSEA. The CDR3 has 14 amino acids. V lost 3 bases, J lost 6 bases, and 10 bases stayed unmatched. The CDR3 nucleotides are TGCAGCGTTGAGCCAGGGGGCTGGAAGGGCGAGCAGTACTTC. This sequence encodes CSVEPGGWKGEQYF.

This clonotype was seen repeatedly, ten times or more. The chain couples TRBV6-2 or TRBV6-3 to TRBJ1-5; D is perhaps TRBD1 (5 bases). Germline-derived CDR1 and CDR2 are MNHEY and SVGEGT. Trimming removed 6 bases at V and 7 bases at J, with 16 bases between. The CDR3 extends over 14 amino acids. The CDR3 region is CASSRDRTSQPQHF. CDR3 sequence (DNA): TGTGCCAGCAGCCGTGACAGAACTTCCCAGCCCCAGCATTTT.

In this sample, this clonotype turned up many times. The chain links TRBV3-1 to TRBJ2-7, with D possibly TRBD1 on 6 matching bases. Germline V gene lookup returns CDR1 LGHDT and CDR2 YNNKEL (reference sequence). CDR3 size: 15 residues. Trimming took off 4 bases at V and 6 bases at J, with 19 bases between the two ends. CDR3 region: CASSLGPGTPSEQYF. The CDR3 DNA follows: TGTGCCAGCAGCCTCGGCCCCGGGACACCGAGCGAGCAGTACTTC.

The gene calls are TRBV29-1 and TRBJ2-7; 9 nucleotides match TRBD1. In germline, CDR1 is SQVTM, CDR2 ANQGSEA. The CDR3 extends over 13 amino acids. Losses at the gene ends were 1 base for V and 3 bases for J; bases not matched to a gene: 1. CDR3 sequence reads: CSVEGTGDYEQYF. CDR3 DNA: TGCAGCGTTGAAGGGACAGGGGACTACGAGCAGTACTTC.